This is a list of T cell receptor beta chains from one sample in a study of T cell responses to AZD1222 COVID-19 vaccine. This table comes from immunoSEQ multiplex PCR, and its TCRdb copy is limited to in-frame clones, with some not included. The table has approximately 120,000 clones, roughly 90% seen once; the top ten hold roughly 4.2%. The sample in question was peripheral blood, obtained on day 0 of AZD1222 vaccination. The origin of the receptors is an adult in good health. The CDR3 runs from the conserved cysteine through the conserved F or W. A D gene is named only where the DNA matches it firmly. Not every row has a clone size; where given, it reads once, few, many or a size class.

CDR3,DNA,size,D,V,J
CATSRPGGGVDNEQFF,TGTGCCACCAGCAGACCTGGCGGGGGGGTAGACAATGAGCAGTTCTTC,-,TRBD2,TRBV15,TRBJ2-1
CASSLDRVMREQYF,TGTGCCAGCAGTTTGGACAGGGTCATGAGGGAGCAGTACTTC,-,TRBD1,TRBV28,TRBJ2-7
CASFLSRSYNEQFF,TGTGCCAGCTTTCTCAGTCGGTCCTACAATGAGCAGTTCTTC,-,-,TRBV18,TRBJ2-1
CSVPGLAGDTQYF,TGCAGCGTACCGGGACTAGCGGGAGATACGCAGTATTTT,-,TRBD2,TRBV29-1,TRBJ2-3
CASSASSNTEAFF,TGTGCCAGCAGCGCCAGTAGTAACACTGAAGCTTTCTTT,-,-,TRBV3-1/TRBV3-2,TRBJ1-1
CASSLGGRGTDTQYF,TGTGCCAGCAGCTTAGGAGGTAGGGGCACAGATACGCAGTATTTT,-,-,TRBV7-2,TRBJ2-3
CASSPRGDQPQHF,TGTGCCAGTAGCCCCCGGGGGGATCAGCCCCAGCATTTT,-,-,TRBV19,TRBJ1-5
CASSFRARATDTQYF,TGTGCCAGCAGTTTTAGAGCCCGGGCCACAGATACGCAGTATTTT,-,-,TRBV28,TRBJ2-3
CASSLKTVNNSPLHF,TGCGCCAGCAGCCTGAAGACAGTAAATAATTCACCCCTCCACTTT,once,-,TRBV5-1,TRBJ1-6
CASSLAQGSRGYTF,TGTGCCAGCAGCTTAGCCCAGGGAAGTAGAGGCTACACCTTC,-,-,TRBV21-1,TRBJ1-2
CASSPYELAGAISTDTQYF,TGTGCCAGCAGCCCCTATGAGCTAGCGGGGGCCATTAGCACAGATACGCAGTATTTT,-,TRBD2,TRBV7-8,TRBJ2-3
CASSQDGTGDNEQFF,TGCGCCAGCAGCCAAGACGGGACAGGGGATAATGAGCAGTTCTTC,-,TRBD1,TRBV4-1,TRBJ2-1